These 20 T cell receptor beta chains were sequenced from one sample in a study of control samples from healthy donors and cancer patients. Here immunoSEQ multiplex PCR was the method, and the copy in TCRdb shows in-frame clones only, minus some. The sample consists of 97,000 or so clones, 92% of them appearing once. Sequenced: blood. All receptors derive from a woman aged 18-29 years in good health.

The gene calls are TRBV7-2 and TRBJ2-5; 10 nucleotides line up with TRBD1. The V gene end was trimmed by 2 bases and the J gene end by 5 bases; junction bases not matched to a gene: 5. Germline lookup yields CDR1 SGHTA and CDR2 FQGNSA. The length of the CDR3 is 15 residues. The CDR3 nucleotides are TGTGCCAGCAGCTTAAGGGACAGGGGATGGGAGACCCAGTACTTC. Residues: CASSLRDRGWETQYF.

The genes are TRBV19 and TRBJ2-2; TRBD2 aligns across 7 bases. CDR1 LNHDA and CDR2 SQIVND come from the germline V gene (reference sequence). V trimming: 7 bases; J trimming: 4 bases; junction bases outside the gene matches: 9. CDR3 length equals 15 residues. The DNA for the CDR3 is TGTGCCAGTACCCTCGGGGAGGGCGTCACCGGGGAGCTGTTTTTT. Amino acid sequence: CASTLGEGVTGELFF.

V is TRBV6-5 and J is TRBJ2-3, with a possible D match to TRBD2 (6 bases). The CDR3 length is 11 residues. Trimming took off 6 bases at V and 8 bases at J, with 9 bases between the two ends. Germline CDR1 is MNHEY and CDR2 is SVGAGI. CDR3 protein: CASRISGTQYF. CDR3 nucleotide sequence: TGTGCCAGCAGGATTAGCGGTACGCAGTATTTT.

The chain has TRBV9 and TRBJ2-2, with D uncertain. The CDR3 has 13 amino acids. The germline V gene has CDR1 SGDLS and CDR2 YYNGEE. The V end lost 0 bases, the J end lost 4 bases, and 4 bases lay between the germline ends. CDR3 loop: CASSVGGTGELFF. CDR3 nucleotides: TGTGCCAGCAGCGTAGGGGGCACCGGGGAGCTGTTTTTT.

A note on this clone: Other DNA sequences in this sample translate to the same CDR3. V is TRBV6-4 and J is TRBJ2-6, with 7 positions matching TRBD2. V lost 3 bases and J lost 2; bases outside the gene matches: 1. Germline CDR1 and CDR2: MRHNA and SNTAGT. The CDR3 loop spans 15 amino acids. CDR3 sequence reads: CASSEGGAGANVLTF. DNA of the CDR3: TGTGCCAGCAGTGAGGGGGGGGCTGGGGCCAACGTCCTGACTTTC.

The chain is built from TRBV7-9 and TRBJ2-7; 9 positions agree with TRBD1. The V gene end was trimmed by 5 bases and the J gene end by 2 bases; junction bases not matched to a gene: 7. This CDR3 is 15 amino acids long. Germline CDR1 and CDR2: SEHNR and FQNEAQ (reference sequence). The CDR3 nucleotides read TGTGCCAGCAGCGCCGGGACAGGGTGGCCCTACGAGCAGTACTTC. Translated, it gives CASSAGTGWPYEQYF.

CDR3 in amino acids: CASSLAQGTDTQYF. The DNA of the CDR3 is TGTGCCAGCAGCTTGGCTCAGGGCACAGATACGCAGTATTTT. The chain employs TRBV7-6 and TRBJ2-3, with D hard to call. The CDR3 is 14 residues long. The germline V and J ends were trimmed by 3 bases and 1 base, with 8 bases remaining between them. In germline, CDR1 is SGHVS, CDR2 FNYEAQ.

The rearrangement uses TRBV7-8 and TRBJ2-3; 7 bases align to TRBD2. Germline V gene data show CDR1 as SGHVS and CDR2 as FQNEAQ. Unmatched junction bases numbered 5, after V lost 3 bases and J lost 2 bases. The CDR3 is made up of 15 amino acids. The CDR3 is CASSFLRGDTDTQYF. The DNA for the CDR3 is TGTGCCAGCAGCTTTCTACGGGGGGACACAGATACGCAGTATTTT.

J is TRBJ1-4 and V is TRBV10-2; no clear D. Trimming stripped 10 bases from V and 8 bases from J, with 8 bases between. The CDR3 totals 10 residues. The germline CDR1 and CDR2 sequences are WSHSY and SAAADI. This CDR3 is CATYWEKLFF. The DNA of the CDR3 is TGCGCCACATATTGGGAAAAACTGTTTTTT.

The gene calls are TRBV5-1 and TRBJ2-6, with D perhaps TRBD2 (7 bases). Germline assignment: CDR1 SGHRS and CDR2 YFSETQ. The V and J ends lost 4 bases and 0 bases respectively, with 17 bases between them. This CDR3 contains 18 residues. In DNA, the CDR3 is TGCGCCAGCAGCCGGGGGGCAAGCGGCAGCTCTGGGGCCAACGTCCTGACTTTC. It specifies CASSRGASGSSGANVLTF.

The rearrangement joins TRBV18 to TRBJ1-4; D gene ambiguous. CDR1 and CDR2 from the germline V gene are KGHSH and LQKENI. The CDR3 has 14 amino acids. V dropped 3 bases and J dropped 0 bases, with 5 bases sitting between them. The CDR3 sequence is CASSPTATNEKLFF. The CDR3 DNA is TGTGCCAGCTCACCGACGGCAACTAATGAAAAACTGTTTTTT.

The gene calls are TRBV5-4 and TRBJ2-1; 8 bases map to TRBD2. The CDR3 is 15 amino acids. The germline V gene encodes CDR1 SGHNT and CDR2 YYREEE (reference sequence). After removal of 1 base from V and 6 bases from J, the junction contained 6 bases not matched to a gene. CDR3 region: CASSLKTGGLNEQFF. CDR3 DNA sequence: TGTGCCAGCAGCTTGAAGACGGGGGGGCTCAATGAGCAGTTCTTC.

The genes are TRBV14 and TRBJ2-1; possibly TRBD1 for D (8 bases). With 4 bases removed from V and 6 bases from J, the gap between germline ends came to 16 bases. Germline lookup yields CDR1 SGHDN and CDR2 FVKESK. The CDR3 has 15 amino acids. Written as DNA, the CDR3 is TGTGCCAGCAGCCCCTGGACAGGGAGGGCCAATGAGCAGTTCTTC. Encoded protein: CASSPWTGRANEQFF.

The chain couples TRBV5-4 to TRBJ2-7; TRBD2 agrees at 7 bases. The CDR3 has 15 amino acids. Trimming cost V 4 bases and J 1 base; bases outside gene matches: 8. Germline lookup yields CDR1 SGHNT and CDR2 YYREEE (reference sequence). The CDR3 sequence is CASSPQRGASYEQYF. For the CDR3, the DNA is TGTGCCAGCAGCCCTCAGCGGGGAGCTTCCTACGAGCAGTACTTC.

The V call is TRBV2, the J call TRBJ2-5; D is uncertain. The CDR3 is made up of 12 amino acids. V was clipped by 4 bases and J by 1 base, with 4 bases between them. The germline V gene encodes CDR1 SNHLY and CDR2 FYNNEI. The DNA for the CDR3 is TGTGCCAGCAGTGCGACCCAAGAGACCCAGTACTTC. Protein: CASSATQETQYF.

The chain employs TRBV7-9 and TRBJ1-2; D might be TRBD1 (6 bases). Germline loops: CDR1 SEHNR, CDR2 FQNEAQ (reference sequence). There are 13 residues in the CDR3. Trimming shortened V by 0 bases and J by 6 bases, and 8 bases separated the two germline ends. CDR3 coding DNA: TGTGCCAGCAGCTTAGCGAACAGGGATGGCTACACCTTC. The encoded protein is CASSLANRDGYTF.

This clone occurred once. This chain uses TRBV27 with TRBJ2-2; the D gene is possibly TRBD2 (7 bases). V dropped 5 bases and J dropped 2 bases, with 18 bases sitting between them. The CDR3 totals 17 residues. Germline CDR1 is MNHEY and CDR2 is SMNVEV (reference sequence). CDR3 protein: CASSKRGGASNTGELFF. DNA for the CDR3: TGTGCCAGCAGTAAACGCGGGGGCGCATCAAACACCGGGGAGCTGTTTTTT.

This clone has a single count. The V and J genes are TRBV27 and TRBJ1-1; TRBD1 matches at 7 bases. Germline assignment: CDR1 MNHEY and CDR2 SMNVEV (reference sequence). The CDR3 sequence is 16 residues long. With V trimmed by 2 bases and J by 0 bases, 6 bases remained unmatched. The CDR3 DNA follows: TGTGCCAGCAGTTTAAGCCAGGGGGGAATGAACACTGAAGCTTTCTTT. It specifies CASSLSQGGMNTEAFF.

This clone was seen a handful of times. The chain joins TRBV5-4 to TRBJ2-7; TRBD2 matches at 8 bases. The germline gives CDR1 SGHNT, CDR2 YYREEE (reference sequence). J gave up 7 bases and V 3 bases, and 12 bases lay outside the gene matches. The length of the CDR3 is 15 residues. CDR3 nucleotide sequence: TGTGCCAGCAGCTCACCCCCAGCGGGAGAGGGTGAGCAGTACTTC. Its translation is CASSSPPAGEGEQYF. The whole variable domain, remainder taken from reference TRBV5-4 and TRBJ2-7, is ETGVTQSPTHLIKTRGQQVTLRCSSQSGHNTVSWYQQALGQGPQFIFQYYREEENGRGNFPPRFSGLQFPNYSSELNVNALELDDSALYLCASSSPPAGEGEQYFGPGTRLTVT.

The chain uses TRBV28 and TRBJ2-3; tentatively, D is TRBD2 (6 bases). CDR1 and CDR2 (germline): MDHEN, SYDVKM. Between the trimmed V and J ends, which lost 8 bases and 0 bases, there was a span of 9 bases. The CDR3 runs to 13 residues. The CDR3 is CASVGGSTDTQYF. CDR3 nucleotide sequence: TGTGCCAGCGTCGGGGGTAGCACAGATACGCAGTATTTT.